The clone carrying this TCR beta chain was seen only once. The antigen is unknown. TCRdb's copy holds only in-frame clones and misses some; the assay was immunoSEQ multiplex PCR. This table has 65,000 to 90,000 clones, around 90% appearing once. The data derive from a study of graft-versus-host responses after intestinal transplantation. Study-wide background: After anti-thymocyte globulin induction, recipients took tacrolimus and steroids for three to four years.

This sequence was found in a human donor who was the organ donor for an intestinal transplant. Source: unstimulated CD8+ T cells sorted from spleen or lymph node cells, taken before transplant.

The CDR3 region is CATEAGDSTDTQYF. The DNA for the CDR3 is TGTGCCACCGAAGCAGGGGACAGCACAGATACGCAGTATTTT. The rearrangement links TRBV10-3 to TRBJ2-3, with D perhaps matching TRBD1 (6 bases). Trimming removed 10 bases at V and 0 bases at J, with 14 bases between. Germline V gene sequence: CDR1 ENHRY, CDR2 SYGVKD. The CDR3 spans 14 residues.